The 12 T cell receptor beta chains presented below share a single source sample, sequenced in a study of T cell responses to AZD1222 COVID-19 vaccine. The protocol was immunoSEQ multiplex PCR, while the TCRdb copy is restricted to in-frame clones and leaves out a portion. The sample consists of some 120,000 clones, 88% of them appearing once. The sample was peripheral blood, taken on day 0 of AZD1222 vaccination. All receptors derive from an adult in good health.

V usage is TRBV9 and J usage is TRBJ2-1, with TRBD2 matching over 10 bases. V dropped 0 bases and J dropped 0; count of bases not matched to a gene: 3. This CDR3 is 17 amino acids long. Germline V gives CDR1 SGDLS, CDR2 YYNGEE. The CDR3 loop is CASSVASGSSSYNEQFF. Written as DNA, the CDR3 is TGTGCCAGCAGCGTAGCTAGCGGGAGCAGCTCCTACAATGAGCAGTTCTTC.

This sequence joins TRBV21-1 and TRBJ1-6. TRBV21-1 is deemed a pseudogene. There are 11 residues in the CDR3. Here the CDR3 DNA reads TGTGCCAGCAGCGAGCAGTTTCCCCTCCACTTT. This sequence encodes CASSEQFPLHF.

This clone came up once. This chain links TRBV27 with TRBJ1-5; 9 nucleotides match TRBD1. With 6 bases clipped from V and 3 bases from J, the junction kept 6 bases outside the gene matches. The germline CDR1 and CDR2 sequences are MNHEY and SMNVEV (reference sequence). The CDR3 extends over 15 amino acids. The CDR3 DNA sequence: TGTGCCAGCAGCGGGACAGGGAGGCCCAATCAGCCCCAGCATTTT. It translates to CASSGTGRPNQPQHF.

This chain connects TRBV6-5 to TRBJ2-1; D is unresolved. V dropped 2 bases and J dropped 0 bases, with 8 bases sitting between them. CDR3 length: 15 amino acids. Per the germline V gene, CDR1 is MNHEY and CDR2 is SVGAGI. CDR3 nucleotide sequence: TGTGCCAGCAGTTACGGCCGAAGCTCCTACAATGAGCAGTTCTTC. Its protein product is CASSYGRSSYNEQFF.

V usage is TRBV4-2 and J usage is TRBJ1-5; TRBD1 matches at 7 bases. Germline lookup yields CDR1 LGHNA and CDR2 YNFKEQ. V shed 0 bases, J shed 2 bases, and the junction held 4 bases outside the gene matches. The CDR3 sequence is 16 residues long. Written as DNA, the CDR3 is TGTGCCAGCAGCCAAGAACAGGGGTTGGGCAATCAGCCCCAGCATTTT. Protein: CASSQEQGLGNQPQHF.

The rearrangement uses TRBV6-5 and TRBJ1-1, with D hard to call. Germline V gene sequence: CDR1 MNHEY, CDR2 SVGAGI. The CDR3 has 14 residues. Deletions cut 0 bases from V and 4 bases from J, with 9 bases between. CDR3: CASSYSYESTEAFF. For the CDR3, the DNA is TGTGCCAGCAGTTACTCGTATGAGTCCACTGAAGCTTTCTTT.

This clone has just a few counts. This chain uses TRBV5-4 with TRBJ2-1; D might be TRBD1 or TRBD2, each matching 5 bases. The CDR3 loop spans 14 amino acids. The germline V gene has CDR1 SGHNT and CDR2 YYREEE (reference sequence). Trimming cost V 0 bases and J 6 bases, with 10 bases left between them. CDR3 protein: CASSLGGAGNEQFF. The CDR3 DNA sequence: TGTGCCAGCAGCTTGGGAGGGGCCGGCAATGAGCAGTTCTTC. The variable domain in full, completed from reference TRBV5-4 and TRBJ2-1, reads ETGVTQSPTHLIKTRGQQVTLRCSSQSGHNTVSWYQQALGQGPQFIFQYYREEENGRGNFPPRFSGLQFPNYSSELNVNALELDDSALYLCASSLGGAGNEQFFGPGTRLTVL.

The V gene is TRBV7-3, the J gene TRBJ2-5; D perhaps matches TRBD2 (6 bases). CDR1 SGHTA and CDR2 FQGTGA come from the germline V gene. Trimming removed 2 bases from V and 5 bases from J, with 15 bases in between. The CDR3 loop spans 15 amino acids. CDR3 nucleotides: TGTGCCAGCAGCTTAGGCCCAAACCGGGGGGAGACCCAGTACTTC. Its translation: CASSLGPNRGETQYF.

In nucleotides, the CDR3 is TGTGCCAGCAGTGAATCGATACGTTACACTGAAGCTTTCTTT. As protein: CASSESIRYTEAFF. The chain carries TRBV25-1 and TRBJ1-1; D remains unclear. The V and J ends lost 1 base and 3 bases respectively, with 9 bases between them. The CDR3 spans 14 residues. Germline CDR1 reads MGHDK; CDR2 reads SYGVNS.

This clone was detected only a few times. The chain employs TRBV5-8 and TRBJ1-5; 7 positions agree with TRBD1. CDR3 length: 14 residues. CDR1 is SGHTS, CDR2 YDEGEE, per germline. With V trimmed by 5 bases and J by 7 bases, 9 bases remained unmatched. The CDR3 region is CASSSDRARQPQHF. The CDR3, as DNA: TGTGCCAGCAGTAGTGACAGGGCGAGGCAGCCCCAGCATTTT.

The DNA for the CDR3 is TGTGCCAGCAGTTCCCGACAGGTCGGAGAAAAACTGTTTTTT. Amino acid sequence: CASSSRQVGEKLFF. The gene calls are TRBV6-2 or TRBV6-3 and TRBJ1-4, with TRBD1 as a possible D gene (6 bases). Germline loops: CDR1 MNHEY, CDR2 SVGEGT. CDR3 length: 14 amino acids. Deletions cut 4 bases from V and 8 bases from J, with 14 bases between.

The V call is TRBV9, the J call TRBJ1-5; unclear D gene. The germline V and J ends were trimmed by 4 bases and 0 bases, with 8 bases remaining between them. The CDR3 sequence is 14 residues long. Germline-derived CDR1 and CDR2 are SGDLS and YYNGEE. CDR3 protein: CASSPDLSNQPQHF. The DNA of the CDR3 is TGTGCCAGCAGCCCCGACCTTAGCAATCAGCCCCAGCATTTT.